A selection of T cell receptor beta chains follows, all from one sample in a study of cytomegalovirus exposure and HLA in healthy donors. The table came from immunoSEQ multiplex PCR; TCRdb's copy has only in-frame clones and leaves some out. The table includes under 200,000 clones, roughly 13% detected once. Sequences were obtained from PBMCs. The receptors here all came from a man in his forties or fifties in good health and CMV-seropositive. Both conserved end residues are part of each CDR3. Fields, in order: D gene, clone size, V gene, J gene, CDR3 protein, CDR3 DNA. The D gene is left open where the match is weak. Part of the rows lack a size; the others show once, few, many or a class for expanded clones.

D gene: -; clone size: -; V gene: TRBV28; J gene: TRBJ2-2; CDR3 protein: CASSLFRGAGELFF; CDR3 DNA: TGTGCCAGCAGTTTGTTTCGGGGAGCCGGAGAGCTGTTTTTT
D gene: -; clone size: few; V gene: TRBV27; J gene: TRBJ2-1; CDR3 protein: CASSSRSRISYNEQFF; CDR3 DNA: TGTGCCAGCAGTTCTAGATCGAGGATATCCTACAATGAGCAGTTCTTC
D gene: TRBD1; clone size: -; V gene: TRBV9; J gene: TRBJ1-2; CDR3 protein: CASSTRDRGNGYTF; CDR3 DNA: TGTGCCAGCAGCACCCGGGACAGGGGAAATGGCTACACCTTC
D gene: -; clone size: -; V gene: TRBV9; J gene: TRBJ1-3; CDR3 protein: CASGLWSGNTIYF; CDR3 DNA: TGTGCCAGCGGGCTTTGGTCTGGAAACACCATATATTTT
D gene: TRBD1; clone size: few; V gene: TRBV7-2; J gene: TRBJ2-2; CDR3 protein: CASSSPGQGAAGELFF; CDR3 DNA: TGTGCCAGCAGCTCTCCGGGACAGGGGGCCGCCGGGGAGCTGTTTTTT
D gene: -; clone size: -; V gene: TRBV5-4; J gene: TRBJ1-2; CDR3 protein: CASSLATNYGYTF; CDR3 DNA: TGTGCCAGCAGCTTGGCTACGAACTATGGCTACACCTTC
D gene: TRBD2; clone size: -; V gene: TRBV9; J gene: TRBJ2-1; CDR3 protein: CASSVVAAGVYNEQFF; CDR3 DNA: TGTGCCAGCAGCGTAGTGGCAGCGGGGGTTTACAATGAGCAGTTCTTC
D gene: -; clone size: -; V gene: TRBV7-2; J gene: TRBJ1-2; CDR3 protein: CASSEGGVYGYTF; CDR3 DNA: TGTGCCAGCAGCGAAGGGGGAGTCTATGGCTACACCTTC
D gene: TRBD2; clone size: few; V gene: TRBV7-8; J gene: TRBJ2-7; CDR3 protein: CASRSGGYEQYF; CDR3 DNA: TGTGCCAGCAGGTCGGGGGGCTACGAGCAGTACTTC
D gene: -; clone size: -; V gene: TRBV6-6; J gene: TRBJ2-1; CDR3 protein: CASFFGGLRNEQFF; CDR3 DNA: TGTGCCAGTTTTTTCGGAGGGCTGCGTAATGAGCAGTTCTTC
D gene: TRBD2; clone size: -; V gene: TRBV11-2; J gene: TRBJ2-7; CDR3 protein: CASSSVAGDNYEQYF; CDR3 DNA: TGTGCCAGCAGCTCCGTGGCGGGAGACAACTACGAGCAGTACTTC